The clone carrying this T cell receptor beta chain was seen repeatedly, ten times or more. Antigen specificity is unknown. Germline V gene sequence: CDR1 SGHAT, CDR2 FQNNGV. The CDR3 totals 13 residues. V was shortened by 6 bases and J by 4 bases, with 11 bases between the two germline ends. The data stem from a study of T cells in Graves' hyperthyroidism and ophthalmopathy. Study-level findings and limits: Through a model of 13 V-J features, ophthalmopathy was separated from stable hyperthyroidism.

The investigators amplified TCR beta CDR3 regions from RNA transcripts. Carried out on the TCR CDR3, a first-round RT-PCR used the HTBI primer set. TCRdb recomputed calls from the multiplex PCR reads with MiXCR, one row per CDR3 protein. In the table there are 100,000 to 140,000 distinct CDR3 sequences, roughly 15% of which are singletons. The chain employs TRBV11-2 and TRBJ2-3; D is uncertain. Sequencing was done on a sample of blood. The clonotype was recovered from a woman in her forties or fifties with Graves' hyperthyroidism. The CDR3: CASRSAGSDTQYF. DNA of the CDR3: TGTGCCAGCAGATCCGCCGGGTCAGATACGCAGTATTTT.